Below are 3 T cell receptor beta chains sequenced from a single sample in a study of T cell responses to AZD1222 COVID-19 vaccine. Clones were read by immunoSEQ multiplex PCR, and TCRdb kept only the in-frame ones, dropping some. Of approximately 100,000 clones listed, about 90% were seen once; the top ten hold approximately 5.2%. Sequences were derived from peripheral blood, sampled on day 0 of AZD1222 vaccination. All receptors come from an adult in good health.

The chain combines TRBV20-1 with TRBJ2-1, with D perhaps given as TRBD1 or TRBD2 (5 bases each). Germline-derived CDR1 and CDR2 are DFQATT and SNEGSKA (reference sequence). Trimming took 5 bases from V and 9 from J, leaving 11 bases between them. The CDR3 sequence is 11 residues long. The CDR3: CSAFSRGEQFF. The CDR3 region has the DNA TGCAGTGCTTTCTCGAGGGGTGAGCAGTTCTTC.

This clone is a singleton in its sample. This chain links TRBV29-1 with TRBJ2-2, with 12 bases identical to TRBD2. Germline CDR1 SQVTM, CDR2 ANQGSEA. V was pared by 6 bases and J by 3 bases, with 5 bases of the junction left unmatched. The length of the CDR3 is 15 residues. The CDR3 sequence is CSVTRLAGDTGELFF. CDR3 in DNA: TGCAGCGTAACGAGACTAGCGGGAGACACCGGGGAGCTGTTTTTT.

The V gene is TRBV6-5, the J gene TRBJ2-2; perhaps D is TRBD1 or TRBD2 (5 bases each). CDR1 and CDR2 from the germline V gene are MNHEY and SVGAGI. V lost 1 base and J lost 2, with 8 bases in between. This CDR3 has 15 residues. For the CDR3, the DNA is TGTGCCAGCAGTTACTGGGGGAGAAACACCGGGGAGCTGTTTTTT. This translates into CASSYWGRNTGELFF.